These 18 T cell receptor beta chains were all obtained from the same sample, sequenced in a study of blood T cells in healthy people across ages (dated by TCRdb to the mid-2010s). The library was built by means of 5' RACE. Sequencing was performed on an Illumina HiSeq 2500. The second PCR ran for about 7 to 11 cycles and used a J-beta primer mix along with a sample-barcoded 5' primer. TCRdb ran its own pipeline on the public reads, namely fastp trimming at Q25 and MiXCR clone calling, and kept in-frame beta chains. Every entry covers one CDR3 protein and lists the most common genes and DNA from its rows. This sample gives under 2 million distinct CDR3 sequences in total; roughly 30% of them show up just once. The ten top clones hold 11% of the sample. The sample was blood. The receptors here all came from a woman aged 25 to 39 in good health.

V is TRBV14 and J is TRBJ2-5; 10 bases match TRBD2. V was clipped by 8 bases and J by 2 bases; unmatched bases: 8. The CDR3 runs to 15 residues. Germline values: CDR1 SGHDN, CDR2 FVKESK. For the CDR3, the DNA is TGTGCCAGCTCCCGAAGGACTAGCGGACAAGAGACCCAGTACTTC. It translates to CASSRRTSGQETQYF.

This clonotype has a handful of counts. The chain links TRBV5-1 to TRBJ2-3; perhaps TRBD2 as D (6 bases). The CDR3 spans 15 residues. V was trimmed by 2 bases and J by 5 bases, leaving 15 bases between them. Germline loops: CDR1 SGHRS, CDR2 YFSETQ. CDR3 amino acids: CASSLTGLAIDTQYF. The CDR3 nucleotides are TGCGCCAGCAGCTTAACTGGCCTAGCGATAGATACGCAGTATTTT. The whole variable domain, filled in from reference TRBV5-1 and TRBJ2-3, reads KAGVTQTPRYLIKTRGQQVTLSCSPISGHRSVSWYQQTPGQGLQFLFEYFSETQRNKGNFPGRFSGRQFSNSRSEMNVSTLELGDSALYLCASSLTGLAIDTQYFGPGTRLTVL.

This sequence joins TRBV5-1 and TRBJ2-7, with 8 bases identical to TRBD1. Germline CDR1 is SGHRS and CDR2 is YFSETQ. After removal of 4 bases from V and 5 bases from J, the junction contained 5 bases not matched to a gene. There are 13 residues in the CDR3. The CDR3 DNA reads as TGCGCCAGCAGCCACGACAGGGGCCACGAGCAGTACTTC. Its translation is CASSHDRGHEQYF.

The chain joins TRBV20-1 to TRBJ2-3, with D perhaps TRBD2 (5 bases). Germline V CDR1 and CDR2: DFQATT, SNEGSKA (reference sequence). The CDR3 length is 16 residues. V was cut by 3 bases and J by 2 bases, with 18 bases left in between. CDR3 in amino acids: CSASKVSAGFTDTQYF. The CDR3 region has the DNA TGCAGTGCTAGCAAGGTATCGGCGGGTTTCACAGATACGCAGTATTTT.

This clonotype was detected a few times. This rearrangement joins TRBV7-2 to TRBJ2-3, with a weak D call TRBD2 (5 bases). The germline CDR1 and CDR2 sequences are SGHTA and FQGNSA. This CDR3 is 15 amino acids long. V shed 0 bases and J shed 4 bases, with 11 bases lying between them. The CDR3 bases are TGTGCCAGCAGCTTAGCCGTCGGGGTAGCAGATACGCAGTATTTT. Residues: CASSLAVGVADTQYF.

A few counts support this clonotype. CDR3 sequence reads: CASSVDQASSNSPLHF. DNA of the CDR3: TGTGCCAGCAGCGTAGACCAGGCTTCGAGCAATTCACCCCTCCACTTT. The chain combines TRBV9 with TRBJ1-6, with D unresolved. The CDR3 extends over 16 amino acids. Germline CDR1 is SGDLS and CDR2 is YYNGEE. V was shortened by 0 bases and J by 7 bases, with 14 bases between the two germline ends.

This clonotype was observed a handful of times. The chain combines TRBV25-1 with TRBJ1-6; D is ambiguous. Per the germline V gene, CDR1 is MGHDK and CDR2 is SYGVNS. V lost 7 bases and J 13 bases, leaving 5 bases between the germline ends. The CDR3 totals 9 residues. CDR3 in amino acids: CASTSPLHF. The CDR3 DNA reads as TGTGCCAGCACCTCCCCCCTCCACTTT.

This clonotype was counted a few times. The V and J genes are TRBV7-9 and TRBJ2-5; 7 positions agree with TRBD1. The V gene end was trimmed by 0 bases and the J gene end by 5 bases; junction bases not matched to a gene: 9. Germline loops: CDR1 SEHNR, CDR2 FQNEAQ (reference sequence). The CDR3 length is 16 residues. The chain's CDR3 is CASSLARGGRGETQYF. The DNA for the CDR3 is TGTGCCAGCAGCTTAGCGCGAGGGGGCCGTGGGGAGACCCAGTACTTC.

This chain joins TRBV6-6 and TRBJ2-5; TRBD2 matches at 7 bases. The CDR3 covers 16 residues. From germline, CDR1 is MNHNY and CDR2 SVGAGI (reference sequence). J lost 2 bases, V lost 5 bases, and 11 bases had no gene match. The CDR3 region has the DNA TGTGCCAGCAGTCAGGGACGAGCGGGACTGCAAGAGACCCAGTACTTC. The encoded protein is CASSQGRAGLQETQYF.

CDR3 DNA sequence: TGTGCCAGCAGCCCTCCTCGGACAGGAAAGGTCCTGGAATCGCAGTATTTT. It translates to CASSPPRTGKVLESQYF. The rearrangement links TRBV7-8 to TRBJ2-3, with TRBD1 matching over 7 bases. Germline V gene lookup returns CDR1 SGHVS and CDR2 FQNEAQ. The J segment lost 10 bases and the V segment lost 5 bases, leaving 21 bases of the junction unmatched. The CDR3 totals 17 residues. Full variable domain (missing parts from reference TRBV7-8 and TRBJ2-3): GAGVSQSPRYKVAKRGQDVALRCDPISGHVSLFWYQQALGQGPEFLTYFQNEAQLDKSGLPSDRFFAERPEGSVSTLKIQRTQQEDSAVYLCASSPPRTGKVLESQYFGPGTRLTVL.

J is TRBJ2-7 and V is TRBV7-7, with D possibly TRBD2 on 5 matching bases. Germline V gene sequence: CDR1 SSHAT, CDR2 FNYEAQ (reference sequence). The ends were cut back, 0 bases at V and 3 bases at J, with 9 bases in the middle. CDR3 size: 14 residues. The CDR3 loop is CASSLALGLYEQYF. CDR3 sequence (DNA): TGTGCCAGCAGCTTAGCGCTCGGACTCTACGAGCAGTACTTC.

The chain carries TRBV4-1 and TRBJ2-7; TRBD1 or TRBD2 may be the D gene (5 bases each). Trimming took 8 bases from V and 1 from J, leaving 18 bases between them. Germline-derived CDR1 and CDR2 are MGHRA and YSYEKL. This CDR3 region has 15 residues. CDR3 protein: CASGEVRDQSYEQYF. The CDR3 region has the DNA TGCGCCAGCGGAGAGGTCCGGGACCAATCCTACGAGCAGTACTTC.

In nucleotides, the CDR3 is TGTGCCAGCAGTGAAGGGGACGGGGGGAGAATCAATGAGCAGTTCTTC. Protein sequence: CASSEGDGGRINEQFF. This rearrangement joins TRBV2 to TRBJ2-1; 7 nucleotides agree with TRBD2. V lost 1 base, J lost 6 bases, and 9 bases stayed unmatched. The CDR3 loop spans 16 amino acids. Looked up from germline, CDR1 is SNHLY and CDR2 is FYNNEI.

V and J are TRBV7-3 and TRBJ2-5; 8 positions agree with TRBD2. Trimming cost V 5 bases and J 2 bases; bases outside gene matches: 16. This CDR3 comprises 18 residues. Germline lookup yields CDR1 SGHTA and CDR2 FQGTGA. CDR3 bases: TGTGCCAGCAGCGTGGGCGCGGGGGGCGCTTCTTGGCAAGAGACCCAGTACTTC. Residues: CASSVGAGGASWQETQYF. Filled out from reference TRBV7-3 and TRBJ2-5, the complete variable domain reads GAGVSQTPSNKVTEKGKYVELRCDPISGHTALYWYRQSLGQGPEFLIYFQGTGAADDSGLPNDRFFAVRPEGSVSTLKIQRTERGDSAVYLCASSVGAGGASWQETQYFGPGTRLLVL.

The rearrangement joins TRBV6-1 to TRBJ2-6; perhaps TRBD2 as D (6 bases). V gave up 5 bases and J gave up 0 bases, with 14 bases separating them. Germline V gene data show CDR1 as MNHNS and CDR2 as SASEGT. This CDR3 spans 17 amino acids. The CDR3 region is CASSPGAGNSGANVLTF. CDR3 DNA sequence: TGTGCCAGCAGTCCTGGGGCGGGGAACTCTGGGGCCAACGTCCTGACTTTC.

This clonotype was observed a handful of times. This chain uses TRBV6-1 with TRBJ2-1, with a tentative D call TRBD1 (6 bases). V shed 9 bases and J shed 3 bases, with 9 bases lying between them. This CDR3 comprises 12 residues. CDR1 MNHNS and CDR2 SASEGT come from the germline V gene. CDR3 in DNA: TGTGCCAGTAGGGACATCTACAATGAGCAGTTCTTC. Translation: CASRDIYNEQFF.

The chain has TRBV28 and TRBJ1-6; D remains unclear. The germline V gene encodes CDR1 MDHEN and CDR2 SYDVKM. V was cut by 2 bases and J by 7 bases, with 9 bases left in between. The CDR3 runs to 14 residues. The CDR3 nucleotides read TGTGCCAGCAGTTTAAGGGTAGCCAATTCACCCCTCCACTTT. This gives the protein CASSLRVANSPLHF.

This clonotype was observed a handful of times. The gene calls are TRBV10-3 and TRBJ2-2, with 8 bases that match TRBD1. V lost 5 bases and J lost 6; bases outside the gene matches: 2. Looked up from germline, CDR1 is ENHRY and CDR2 is SYGVKD. The CDR3 runs 13 residues. The CDR3 DNA sequence: TGTGCCATCAGTCCCAGGGGGCCCGGGGAGCTGTTTTTT. Translation: CAISPRGPGELFF.